The clone carrying this TCR beta chain was detected once. The record originates from a study of blood T cell repertoires in COVID-19. Study summary: The United States, Italy and Spain were the sources of the acute and convalescent COVID-19 samples. PBMCs, B-cell-depleted T cells, or T cells provided the cDNA or gDNA that made up the material.

This CDR3 has 15 residues. Per germline, CDR1 MNHEY and CDR2 SVGAGI. Trimming took off 4 bases at V and 0 bases at J, with 10 bases between the two ends. Original handling: Amplification of reference gene primers was used by the study to estimate nucleated cell counts. Only in-frame clones appear in the TCRdb table, and some are missing; sequencing was by immunoSEQ multiplex PCR. Clone size and the V and J calls come from that table; the DNA yielded D and trimming. The top ten hold around 3.4% of the sample, which has roughly 130,000 clones, about 87% seen once. The rearrangement uses TRBV6-5 and TRBJ1-5; no clear D gene. What was sequenced was peripheral blood. The receptor was derived from a woman aged 60-70 years with acute or convalescent COVID-19. CDR3 nucleotides: TGTGCCAGCAGTTCAGGATATTATAGCAATCAGCCCCAGCATTTT. It codes for CASSSGYYSNQPQHF.